What follows are 31 T cell receptor beta chains derived from one specimen sequenced in a study of blood T cell repertoires in COVID-19. Clones were read by immunoSEQ multiplex PCR, and TCRdb kept only the in-frame ones, dropping some. The table has approximately 140,000 clones, 86% seen once; the top ten hold 2.5% to 4%. Sample: peripheral blood. These receptor sequences come from a man aged 65 to 79 with acute or convalescent COVID-19.

J is TRBJ2-3 and V is TRBV7-2, with D possibly matching TRBD1 (6 bases). Germline V gene lookup returns CDR1 SGHTA and CDR2 FQGNSA. This CDR3 contains 13 residues. Trimming shortened V by 6 bases and J by 2 bases, and 9 bases separated the two germline ends. The CDR3 sequence is CASRQGITDTQYF. The CDR3 bases are TGTGCCAGCAGACAGGGAATCACAGATACGCAGTATTTT.

This chain uses TRBV6-5 with TRBJ2-2; 8 nucleotides line up with TRBD1. CDR1 and CDR2 from the germline V gene are MNHEY and SVGAGI. The CDR3 covers 15 residues. With 5 bases clipped from V and 0 bases from J, the junction kept 2 bases outside the gene matches. The CDR3 DNA follows: TGTGCCAGCAGTAAGGACAGGGCGAACACCGGGGAGCTGTTTTTT. Protein product: CASSKDRANTGELFF.

This clone has a count of ten or more. The rearrangement uses TRBV11-2 and TRBJ2-2, with TRBD2 as a possible D gene (6 bases). V was pared by 2 bases and J by 6 bases, with 10 bases between. Germline V gives CDR1 SGHAT, CDR2 FQNNGV. The CDR3 has 14 amino acids. Here the CDR3 reads CASSLNPGAGELFF. CDR3 coding DNA: TGTGCCAGCAGCTTAAATCCGGGGGCCGGGGAGCTGTTTTTT.

The chain couples TRBV14 to TRBJ1-4; D remains unclear. This CDR3 is 17 amino acids long. Germline V CDR1 and CDR2: SGHDN, FVKESK. Deletions cut 3 bases from V and 7 bases from J, with 21 bases between. Here the CDR3 reads CASSQTLGTREAEKLFF. In DNA, the CDR3 is TGTGCCAGCAGCCAGACGCTCGGAACTCGGGAAGCTGAAAAACTGTTTTTT.

This rearrangement joins TRBV3-1 (or the pseudogene TRBV3-2) to TRBJ2-7, with 13 nucleotides matching TRBD2. Per germline, CDR1 LGHDT and CDR2 YNNKEL (reference sequence). After removal of 3 bases from V and 5 bases from J, the junction contained 4 bases not matched to a gene. CDR3 length: 15 residues. CDR3 DNA sequence: TGTGCCAGCAGCCAGACTAGCGGGAGGATCAACGAGCAGTACTTC. Protein: CASSQTSGRINEQYF.

This chain joins TRBV18 and TRBJ2-5; 7 bases map to TRBD1. The CDR3 has 15 residues. CDR1 KGHSH and CDR2 LQKENI come from the germline V gene. Losses at the gene ends were 8 bases for V and 0 bases for J; bases not matched to a gene: 9. CDR3 in DNA: TGTGCCAGCACATCGGACAGGACGTACCAAGAGACCCAGTACTTC. Residues: CASTSDRTYQETQYF.

This chain connects TRBV2 to TRBJ2-5, with 7 bases aligning to TRBD2. The CDR3 consists of 16 residues. Germline trimming cut 1 base from V and 1 base from J; bases unmatched to any gene: 6. Per germline, CDR1 SNHLY and CDR2 FYNNEI. The CDR3 nucleotides are TGTGCCAGCAGTGAAGGGGTAGCGGGCGTCCAAGAGACCCAGTACTTC. Translating gives CASSEGVAGVQETQYF.

The gene calls are TRBV14 and TRBJ1-6; 8 bases are a match to TRBD1. V lost 4 bases and J lost 9; bases outside the gene matches: 8. The CDR3 is 15 residues long. Germline V gene data show CDR1 as SGHDN and CDR2 as FVKESK. The CDR3 loop reads CASSLRTGSGSPLHF. DNA of the CDR3: TGTGCCAGCAGCCTACGGACAGGGAGTGGTTCACCCCTCCACTTT.

The V gene is TRBV6-5, the J gene TRBJ2-7; TRBD1 agrees at 8 bases. The CDR3 contains 13 residues. The germline V gene has CDR1 MNHEY and CDR2 SVGAGI. Trimming removed 8 bases from V and 2 bases from J; junction bases left unmatched: 5. CDR3 loop: CASRGTGPYEQYF. For the CDR3, the DNA is TGTGCCAGCCGGGGGACAGGACCCTACGAGCAGTACTTC.

This chain connects TRBV29-1 to TRBJ2-1, with TRBD2 identical over 12 bases. Losses at the gene ends were 6 bases for V and 7 bases for J; bases not matched to a gene: 13. Germline CDR1 SQVTM, CDR2 ANQGSEA. The CDR3 is made up of 16 amino acids. CDR3 sequence reads: CSVETPTSGSQNEQFF. The CDR3 nucleotides read TGCAGCGTCGAGACCCCGACTAGCGGGAGCCAAAATGAGCAGTTCTTC.

This clone showed up just once. The gene calls are TRBV19 and TRBJ1-5, with 9 bases fitting TRBD1. From germline, CDR1 is LNHDA and CDR2 SQIVND (reference sequence). Losses at the gene ends were 0 bases for V and 8 bases for J; bases not matched to a gene: 5. The CDR3 extends over 15 amino acids. The CDR3 sequence is CASSIEGTGREPQHF. DNA of the CDR3: TGTGCCAGTAGTATAGAAGGGACAGGGCGGGAGCCCCAGCATTTT.

The chain employs TRBV5-4 and TRBJ2-3, with 8 bases lining up with TRBD2. The CDR3 contains 15 residues. The V segment lost 1 base and the J segment 2 bases; nucleotides outside the gene matches: 3. Germline assignment: CDR1 SGHNT and CDR2 YYREEE (reference sequence). The CDR3 loop reads CASSLTSGYTDTQYF. The CDR3 DNA follows: TGTGCCAGCAGCTTGACTAGCGGTTACACAGATACGCAGTATTTT.

This chain links TRBV5-4 with TRBJ2-3; 8 nucleotides agree with TRBD2. The germline gives CDR1 SGHNT, CDR2 YYREEE (reference sequence). This CDR3 contains 16 residues. Trimming took 0 bases from V and 5 from J; bases not matched to a gene: 8. The CDR3 spells CASSLEGGRSQDTQYF. CDR3 coding DNA: TGTGCCAGCAGCTTGGAAGGCGGGAGGTCCCAAGATACGCAGTATTTT.

This chain links TRBV7-2 with TRBJ2-2; 12 bases map to TRBD1. Germline-derived CDR1 and CDR2 are SGHTA and FQGNSA. V gave up 5 bases and J gave up 5 bases; unmatched junction bases: 6. This CDR3 comprises 16 residues. The CDR3 coding sequence is TGTGCCAGCAGCCCCGGGACAGGGGGCTTAACCGGGGAGCTGTTTTTT. Its protein product is CASSPGTGGLTGELFF.

The sample holds a few counts of this clone. The chain recombines TRBV3-1 (or the pseudogene TRBV3-2) with TRBJ2-2, with D possibly matching TRBD1 (6 bases). Trimming pared 3 bases from V and 0 bases from J, leaving 11 bases between. CDR1 is LGHDT, CDR2 YNNKEL, per germline (reference sequence). The CDR3 consists of 16 residues. CDR3 coding DNA: TGTGCCAGCAGCCATACGGGGACAACGAACACCGGGGAGCTGTTTTTT. Amino acid sequence: CASSHTGTTNTGELFF.

This chain connects TRBV29-1 to TRBJ2-1; 11 positions match TRBD2. After removal of 4 bases from V and 8 bases from J, the junction contained 4 bases not matched to a gene. CDR3 length equals 13 residues. The germline CDR1 and CDR2 sequences are SQVTM and ANQGSEA. The CDR3 protein is CSVGTSGSYEQFF. The CDR3 DNA follows: TGCAGCGTTGGTACTAGCGGGAGCTATGAGCAGTTCTTC.

The J gene is TRBJ2-3, the V gene TRBV5-1; D is unresolved. The germline gives CDR1 SGHRS, CDR2 YFSETQ. V lost 1 base to trimming and J lost 5 bases, with 11 bases between them. The CDR3 runs to 14 residues. In DNA form, the CDR3 reads TGCGCCAGCAGCTTGCCCCAGGTTGGAGATACGCAGTATTTT. It yields the protein CASSLPQVGDTQYF.

The chain joins TRBV10-3 to TRBJ2-7; D is ambiguous. The V end was cut by 5 bases, the J end by 0 bases, with 14 bases between. Germline CDR1 and CDR2: ENHRY and SYGVKD. The CDR3 has 15 residues. In DNA form, the CDR3 reads TGTGCCATCAGTTCCTCCTTTGCGGACTCCTACGAGCAGTACTTC. This codes for CAISSSFADSYEQYF.

The chain combines TRBV7-9 with TRBJ2-3; possible D gene TRBD2, 5 bases. V lost 2 bases and J lost 3, with 12 bases in between. Germline CDR1 SEHNR, CDR2 FQNEAQ (reference sequence). This CDR3 spans 15 amino acids. CDR3 residues: CASSLSQRPTDTQYF. The CDR3 bases are TGTGCCAGCAGCTTAAGTCAGCGGCCTACAGATACGCAGTATTTT.

There are a few counts of this clone. The J gene is TRBJ1-5, the V gene TRBV5-6; D uncertain. V was pared by 4 bases and J by 5 bases, with 13 bases between. This CDR3 is 14 amino acids long. The germline V gene has CDR1 SGHDT and CDR2 YYEEEE. For the CDR3, the DNA is TGTGCCAGCAGCCAAGCCCCCTCCTATCAGCCCCAGCATTTT. It is translated as CASSQAPSYQPQHF.

This rearrangement joins TRBV18 to TRBJ2-7; no definite D call. CDR3 length equals 14 residues. Trimming shortened V by 0 bases and J by 3 bases, and 9 bases separated the two germline ends. The germline V gene has CDR1 KGHSH and CDR2 LQKENI. The CDR3 here is CASSPPVQVYEQYF. Written as DNA, the CDR3 is TGTGCCAGCTCACCACCGGTGCAGGTCTACGAGCAGTACTTC. The variable domain in full, with the rest retrieved from reference TRBV18 and TRBJ2-7, is NAGVMQNPRHLVRRRGQEARLRCSPMKGHSHVYWYRQLPEEGLKFMVYLQKENIIDESGMPKERFSAEFPKEGPSILRIQQVVRGDSAAYFCASSPPVQVYEQYFGPGTRLTVT.

This clone was seen a handful of times. The J gene is TRBJ2-3, the V gene TRBV6-2 or TRBV6-3; 15 bases match TRBD2. The CDR3 is 16 amino acids. Germline V gene lookup returns CDR1 MNHEY and CDR2 SVGEGT. After removal of 4 bases from V and 10 bases from J, the junction contained 9 bases not matched to a gene. The CDR3: CASSFGTSGRPRPQYF. The CDR3 nucleotides read TGTGCCAGCAGTTTCGGGACTAGCGGGAGGCCTAGGCCGCAGTATTTT.

This clone was seen more than once but under ten times. V usage is TRBV7-2 and J usage is TRBJ2-7; D is undetermined. Germline lookup yields CDR1 SGHTA and CDR2 FQGNSA. Trimming took off 4 bases at V and 4 bases at J, with 5 bases between the two ends. The CDR3 extends over 11 amino acids. CDR3 in amino acids: CASSSYYEQYF. The CDR3 DNA is TGTGCCAGCAGCTCCTATTACGAGCAGTACTTC. Filled out from reference TRBV7-2 and TRBJ2-7, the complete variable domain reads GAGVSQSPSNKVTEKGKDVELRCDPISGHTALYWYRQSLGQGLEFLIYFQGNSAPDKSGLPSDRFSAERTGGSVSTLTIQRTQQEDSAVYLCASSSYYEQYFGPGTRLTVT.

The chain links TRBV28 to TRBJ1-2; the match to TRBD1 covers 9 bases. This CDR3 region has 14 residues. The germline V gene has CDR1 MDHEN and CDR2 SYDVKM. The J segment lost 4 bases and the V segment lost 6 bases, leaving 6 bases of the junction unmatched. This CDR3 is CASRPSDRGYGYTF. DNA for the CDR3: TGTGCCAGCAGACCCTCGGACAGGGGCTATGGCTACACCTTC.

This chain links TRBV4-1 with TRBJ2-7, with 7 positions matching TRBD1. Germline V CDR1 and CDR2: MGHRA, YSYEKL. Germline trimming cut 6 bases from V and 4 bases from J; bases unmatched to any gene: 12. CDR3 size: 15 residues. The CDR3 nucleotides read TGCGCCAGCAGGGGGATAAACAGGGGAAATTACGAGCAGTACTTC. Protein: CASRGINRGNYEQYF.

The rearrangement joins TRBV7-9 to TRBJ2-7, with 15 bases matching TRBD2. The germline CDR1 and CDR2 sequences are SEHNR and FQNEAQ (reference sequence). The CDR3 has 15 residues. V gave up 3 bases and J gave up 4 bases; unmatched junction bases: 1. Here the CDR3 reads CASSLGTSGRYEQYF. DNA for the CDR3: TGTGCCAGCAGCTTGGGGACTAGCGGGAGGTACGAGCAGTACTTC.

The rearrangement uses TRBV30 and TRBJ1-2; D perhaps matches TRBD1 (5 bases). Trimming removed 1 base from V and 6 bases from J, with 15 bases in between. Looked up from germline, CDR1 is GTSNPN and CDR2 is SVGIG (reference sequence). The CDR3 runs to 14 residues. CDR3 in DNA: TGTGCCTGGAGTGCCCCAGGTGGGGGGAATGGCTACACCTTC. Its translation: CAWSAPGGGNGYTF.

This clone is a singleton in its sample. The chain is built from TRBV7-9 and TRBJ2-3; TRBD2 matches at 9 bases. V dropped 5 bases and J dropped 11; count of bases not matched to a gene: 5. CDR3 length equals 12 residues. Germline CDR1 and CDR2: SEHNR and FQNEAQ (reference sequence). As DNA, the CDR3 is TGTGCCAGCAGCCCGACTAGCGGCGGGCAGTATTTT. Translating gives CASSPTSGGQYF.

The gene calls are TRBV27 and TRBJ2-4, with 7 positions matching TRBD2. After removal of 2 bases from V and 8 bases from J, the junction contained 12 bases not matched to a gene. CDR1 is MNHEY, CDR2 SMNVEV, per germline (reference sequence). This CDR3 spans 16 amino acids. The CDR3 sequence is CASSLGLGAGEDIQYF. CDR3 nucleotide sequence: TGTGCCAGCAGTTTAGGCCTAGGTGCGGGAGAAGACATTCAGTACTTC.

The chain recombines TRBV28 with TRBJ1-1, with D maybe TRBD1 (6 bases). Germline V gene lookup returns CDR1 MDHEN and CDR2 SYDVKM. Trimming stripped 7 bases from V and 0 bases from J, with 18 bases between. This CDR3 region has 16 residues. DNA of the CDR3: TGTGCCAGCAAGGACAGCCAAAGCCTCTTGAACACTGAAGCTTTCTTT. It encodes CASKDSQSLLNTEAFF. Based on the CDR3 plus reference TRBV28 and TRBJ1-1, the full variable domain is DVKVTQSSRYLVKRTGEKVFLECVQDMDHENMFWYRQDPGLGLRLIYFSYDVKMKEKGDIPEGYSVSREKKERFSLILESASTNQTSMYLCASKDSQSLLNTEAFFGQGTRLTVV.

The V gene is TRBV25-1, the J gene TRBJ2-5; D is unresolved. The CDR3 spans 14 residues. Per germline, CDR1 MGHDK and CDR2 SYGVNS. V lost 0 bases and J 2 bases, leaving 7 bases between the germline ends. The DNA for the CDR3 is TGTGCCAGCAGTGAATATGGCAGTCAAGAGACCCAGTACTTC. Amino acids: CASSEYGSQETQYF. Full variable domain (outside the CDR3, taken from reference TRBV25-1 and TRBJ2-5): EADIYQTPRYLVIGTGKKITLECSQTMGHDKMYWYQQDPGMELHLIHYSYGVNSTEKGDLSSESTVSRIRTEHFPLTLESARPSHTSQYLCASSEYGSQETQYFGPGTRLLVL.